Described below is a single TCR beta chain sequence and its context. Random hexamers primed reverse transcription of 0.5 to 1 ug RNA. It was immunoSEQ multiplex PCR that amplified TCR beta CDR3 across 54 Vbeta and 13 Jbeta. TCRdb itself ran the immunoSEQ multiplex PCR reads through MiXCR, one entry per CDR3 protein. The sample lists nearly 70,000 distinct CDR3 sequences; 85% to 95% were seen once. TEMRA cells were FACS-enriched, while CD8+ and CD4+ T cells were negatively isolated. The sample originates from a study of CD8 T cells in Susac syndrome. Germline V gene sequence: CDR1 GTSNPN, CDR2 SVGIG (reference sequence). The CDR3 length is 11 residues. The V and J ends lost 3 bases and 3 bases respectively, with 2 bases between them.

The specimen sequenced was CD8+ T cells from PBMCs. This sequence was found in a human donor in good health. The chain joins TRBV30 to TRBJ2-2; D is ambiguous. In DNA form, the CDR3 reads TGTGCCTGGAGAGACACCGGGGAGCTGTTTTTT. Protein product: CAWRDTGELFF.